The clone carrying this TCR beta chain was detected ten times or more. Its antigen is currently unknown. This CDR3 is built from 12 residues. V lost 5 bases and J 7 bases, leaving 9 bases between the germline ends. The germline V gene encodes CDR1 SGHTA and CDR2 FQGNSA. The record originates from a study of T cell repertoires in cytomegalovirus infection. Background on the study: Public TCR beta signature analysis indicated the presence of both CMV infection and matching HLA type.

Study results and limitations: Carriers of CMV and the relevant HLA type were discriminated by public TCR beta frequency. HLA-C-restricted, CMV-specific TCR beta clonotypes were dominant ex vivo.

Via MiXCR, TCRdb re-called the reads, giving one row per CDR3 protein. Among roughly 640,000 distinct CDR3 sequences listed, around 24% were seen once. This TCR was sampled from a human donor in good health (CMV status not recorded). Some clones in this sample may be carry-over from other donors' samples. The sample was CD8+ T cells from PBMCs. This sequence joins TRBV7-2 and TRBJ2-4; TRBD1 or TRBD2 may be the D gene (5 bases each). CDR3 DNA sequence: TGTGCCAGCAGCCCCGGGACGAACATTCAGTACTTC. It translates to CASSPGTNIQYF.